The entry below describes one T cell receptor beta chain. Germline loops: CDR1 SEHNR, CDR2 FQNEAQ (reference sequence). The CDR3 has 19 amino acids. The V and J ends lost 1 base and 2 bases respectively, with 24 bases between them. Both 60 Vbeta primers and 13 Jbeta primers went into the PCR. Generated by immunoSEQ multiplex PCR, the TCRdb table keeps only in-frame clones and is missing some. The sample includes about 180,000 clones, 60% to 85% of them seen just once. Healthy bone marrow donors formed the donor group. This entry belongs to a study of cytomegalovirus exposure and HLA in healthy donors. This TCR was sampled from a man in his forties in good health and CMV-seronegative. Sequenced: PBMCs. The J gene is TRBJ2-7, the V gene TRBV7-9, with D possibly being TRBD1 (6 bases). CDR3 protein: CASSLVNPTGTGNPYEQYF. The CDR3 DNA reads TGTGCCAGCAGCTTAGTCAACCCAACCGGTACAGGGAACCCCTACGAGCAGTACTTC.